The 30 T cell receptor beta chains listed next were all sequenced from one sample in a study of human T cells and chemical hapten exposure. Time point given: pre-sensitization, week 0. Regarding treatment: therapeutic diphenylcyclopropenone sensitization with weekly scalp DPC. In TCRdb, the RACE reads were re-called with MiXCR into one record per CDR3 protein. The sample has around 300,000 distinct CDR3 sequences, roughly 7.7% seen once. The sample in question was whole blood, obtained in connection with sensitization to the hapten diphenylcyclopropenone (DPC). The receptors come from a man younger than 30 with alopecia areata. Some clones in this sample may be carry-over from other donors' samples.

The gene calls are TRBV6-6 and TRBJ1-5; no clear D gene. V lost 5 bases and J lost 9, with 14 bases in between. CDR1 is MNHNY and CDR2 is SVGAGI in the germline V gene (reference sequence). The length of the CDR3 is 13 residues. The CDR3 coding sequence is TGTGCCAGCAGTCATGATCCAACGGTGCCCCAGCATTTT. It specifies CASSHDPTVPQHF.

This clonotype has at least ten counts. This sequence joins TRBV7-3 and TRBJ1-1; a possible D gene is TRBD1 (6 bases). Trimming shortened V by 1 base and J by 3 bases, and 12 bases separated the two germline ends. The CDR3 is 15 residues long. Germline lookup yields CDR1 SGHTA and CDR2 FQGTGA. The CDR3 bases are TGTGCCAGCAGCTTAAACCAGGGGAGAGACACTGAAGCTTTCTTT. The encoded protein is CASSLNQGRDTEAFF.

V gene TRBV20-1 combines with J gene TRBJ1-1, with 9 bases identical to TRBD1. Trimming removed 3 bases from V and 3 bases from J; junction bases left unmatched: 8. The germline V gene has CDR1 DFQATT and CDR2 SNEGSKA (reference sequence). The CDR3 is made up of 15 amino acids. The CDR3 DNA is TGCAGTGCTAGGGACTGGACAGGGGCCCACACTGAAGCTTTCTTT. Its protein product is CSARDWTGAHTEAFF.

This clonotype was counted many times. The chain employs TRBV28 and TRBJ2-3, with D tentatively TRBD1 or TRBD2 (6 bases each). Germline lookup yields CDR1 MDHEN and CDR2 SYDVKM. V was shortened by 3 bases and J by 3 bases, with 16 bases between the two germline ends. CDR3 size: 16 residues. The CDR3 region has the DNA TGTGCCAGCAGTTTCGCCCGGGGGCTAGGGACAGATACGCAGTATTTT. This encodes CASSFARGLGTDTQYF.

The rearrangement joins TRBV20-1 to TRBJ1-2; 7 positions agree with TRBD1. The CDR3 has 13 residues. The V and J ends lost 5 bases and 8 bases, in that order; junction bases with no gene match: 11. Per germline, CDR1 DFQATT and CDR2 SNEGSKA (reference sequence). The chain's CDR3 is CSAFTGEAVGYTF. The CDR3 DNA is TGCAGTGCTTTTACAGGGGAAGCCGTGGGCTACACCTTC.

This clonotype appeared a single time. A much bigger clone sits one base away, suggesting this may be a read error. The rearrangement joins TRBV7-3 to TRBJ2-1; 11 bases map to TRBD2. Germline V gene data show CDR1 as SGHTA and CDR2 as FQGTGA. CDR3 size: 15 residues. With 5 bases clipped from V and 8 bases from J, the junction kept 8 bases outside the gene matches. The chain's CDR3 is CASSPSGGTIYEQFF. CDR3 DNA: TGTGCCAGCAGCCCTAGCGGGGGGACCATTTATGAGCAGTTCTTC.

This clonotype was observed a few times. J is TRBJ1-4 and V is TRBV9; D call uncertain. In germline, CDR1 is SGDLS, CDR2 YYNGEE. The CDR3 runs 14 residues. The ends were cut back, 3 bases at V and 4 bases at J, with 10 bases in the middle. Here the CDR3 reads CASSATESNEKLFF. The CDR3 region has the DNA TGTGCCAGCAGCGCGACGGAGAGTAATGAAAAACTGTTTTTT. Using reference TRBV9 and TRBJ1-4 for the parts outside the CDR3, the full variable domain is DSGVTQTPKHLITATGQRVTLRCSPRSGDLSVYWYQQSLDQGLQFLIQYYNGEERAKGNILERFSAQQFPDLHSELNLSSLELGDSALYFCASSATESNEKLFFGSGTQLSVL.

This clonotype was recorded many times. The chain joins TRBV7-2 to TRBJ1-2; TRBD1 might be the D (6 bases). The CDR3 runs 13 residues. The V end lost 1 base, the J end lost 5 bases, and 8 bases lay between the germline ends. Germline V lookup: CDR1 SGHTA, CDR2 FQGNSA. The CDR3 here is CASSLGTDYGYTF. The CDR3 DNA reads TGTGCCAGCAGCTTAGGGACAGATTATGGCTACACCTTC.

J is TRBJ2-5 and V is TRBV20-1, with 10 positions matching TRBD1. CDR1 DFQATT and CDR2 SNEGSKA come from the germline V gene (reference sequence). CDR3 length: 17 amino acids. V lost 3 bases and J lost 3; bases outside the gene matches: 13. CDR3: CSASPGQGMGPKETQYF. The DNA of the CDR3 is TGCAGTGCTAGCCCGGGACAGGGGATGGGGCCGAAAGAGACCCAGTACTTC.

The chain is built from TRBV28 and TRBJ2-3; a possible D gene is TRBD2 (6 bases). Germline assignment: CDR1 MDHEN and CDR2 SYDVKM. V dropped 10 bases and J dropped 0 bases, with 14 bases sitting between them. CDR3 length: 14 amino acids. The DNA for the CDR3 is TGTGCCACCGCGGGGAAGGATAGCACAGATACGCAGTATTTT. Translation gives CATAGKDSTDTQYF.

The J gene is TRBJ2-3, the V gene TRBV12-5; weak D call: TRBD1 (6 bases). Trimming removed 4 bases at V and 0 bases at J, with 11 bases between. Germline values: CDR1 LGHNT, CDR2 FRNRAP. This CDR3 is built from 15 residues. For the CDR3, the DNA is TGTGCTAGTGGTTCCGGGGACACTAGCACAGATACGCAGTATTTT. Translation gives CASGSGDTSTDTQYF.

The gene calls are TRBV7-2 and TRBJ2-7; 7 positions agree with TRBD2. After removal of 7 bases from V and 0 bases from J, the junction contained 6 bases not matched to a gene. Germline CDR1 is SGHTA and CDR2 is FQGNSA. The CDR3 has 14 amino acids. The CDR3 sequence: CASTSSGSSYEQYF. Here the CDR3 DNA reads TGTGCCAGCACTTCTAGCGGAAGCTCCTACGAGCAGTACTTC. The full variable domain, its missing parts supplied by reference TRBV7-2 and TRBJ2-7, is GAGVSQSPSNKVTEKGKDVELRCDPISGHTALYWYRQSLGQGLEFLIYFQGNSAPDKSGLPSDRFSAERTGGSVSTLTIQRTQQEDSAVYLCASTSSGSSYEQYFGPGTRLTVT.

The chain combines TRBV6-2 or TRBV6-3 with TRBJ1-2; D is unclear. The CDR3 is 14 residues long. V was shortened by 0 bases and J by 6 bases, with 11 bases between the two germline ends. The V gene's germline CDR1 is MNHEY and CDR2 SVGEGT. The DNA of the CDR3 is TGTGCCAGCAGTTACTCTTTCGCGGGAAATGGCTACACCTTC. Protein sequence: CASSYSFAGNGYTF.

The rearrangement joins TRBV28 to TRBJ1-5; D gene ambiguous. Trimming took 5 bases from V and 10 from J, leaving 18 bases between them. This CDR3 comprises 14 residues. Germline assignment: CDR1 MDHEN and CDR2 SYDVKM. The CDR3 region is CASSRQSDQQPQHF. The CDR3 DNA sequence: TGTGCCAGCAGTAGACAATCAGATCAGCAACCCCAGCATTTT.

J is TRBJ1-1 and V is TRBV5-1; D remains ambiguous. The CDR3 loop spans 15 amino acids. Germline assignment: CDR1 SGHRS and CDR2 YFSETQ. V was trimmed by 0 bases and J by 4 bases, leaving 13 bases between them. Written as DNA, the CDR3 is TGCGCCAGCAGCTTGGATCGGGGTATGGGCACTGAAGCTTTCTTT. Its translation: CASSLDRGMGTEAFF.

The rearrangement uses TRBV19 and TRBJ1-4; 9 bases align to TRBD1. Germline lookup yields CDR1 LNHDA and CDR2 SQIVND (reference sequence). Germline trimming cut 6 bases from V and 6 bases from J; bases unmatched to any gene: 5. CDR3 size: 14 residues. The CDR3 sequence: CASSQDRGDEKLFF. The CDR3 nucleotides read TGTGCCAGTAGCCAGGACAGGGGAGATGAAAAACTGTTTTTT.

This clonotype has a count of ten or more. The genes are TRBV12-3 or TRBV12-4 and TRBJ1-1, with no clear D. Trimming removed 8 bases from V and 1 base from J, with 8 bases in between. The CDR3 is 12 amino acids. The CDR3 DNA reads TGTGCCAGCTCACCCGGGAACACTGAAGCTTTCTTT. This codes for CASSPGNTEAFF.

This clonotype has only a few counts. V and J are TRBV12-3 or TRBV12-4 and TRBJ2-6, with TRBD1 identical over 10 bases. This CDR3 is built from 18 residues. With V trimmed by 1 base and J by 0 bases, 3 bases remained unmatched. The DNA for the CDR3 is TGTGCCAGCAGTTTAGTCCGGGACAGGGGCTCTGGGGCCAACGTCCTGACTTTC. This encodes CASSLVRDRGSGANVLTF.

This chain links TRBV29-1 with TRBJ1-1, with a possible D match to TRBD1 (5 bases). This CDR3 has 13 amino acids. Germline lookup yields CDR1 SQVTM and CDR2 ANQGSEA. Deletions cut 7 bases from V and 0 bases from J, with 12 bases between. The CDR3 DNA follows: TGCAGCGCCGGATACAGGTTGAACACTGAAGCTTTCTTT. Translating gives CSAGYRLNTEAFF.

The chain joins TRBV4-1 to TRBJ1-1; D call uncertain. Trimming left V 2 bases short and J 6 bases short, with 22 bases between. The V gene's germline CDR1 is MGHRA and CDR2 YSYEKL. The CDR3 runs 17 residues. The CDR3 region is CASSQPPGQRRGAEAFF. In DNA, the CDR3 is TGCGCCAGCAGCCAACCGCCGGGTCAGAGGCGCGGGGCTGAAGCTTTCTTT.

The chain links TRBV20-1 to TRBJ1-1; no firm D call. Trimming removed 3 bases at V and 0 bases at J, with 8 bases between. Germline CDR1 is DFQATT and CDR2 is SNEGSKA (reference sequence). The CDR3 is 13 residues long. The CDR3 bases are TGCAGTGCTAGCTTAATTTTGAACACTGAAGCTTTCTTT. As protein: CSASLILNTEAFF.

The chain recombines TRBV2 with TRBJ2-7; D unresolved. CDR1 and CDR2 (germline): SNHLY, FYNNEI. V lost 3 bases and J lost 0, with 3 bases in between. This CDR3 contains 12 residues. CDR3 sequence reads: CASSEGSYEQYV. CDR3 bases: TGTGCCAGCAGTGAGGGCTCCTACGAGCAGTACGTC.

This clonotype has a handful of counts. The chain is built from TRBV10-3 and TRBJ2-5; perhaps D is TRBD1 or TRBD2 (5 bases each). This CDR3 contains 13 residues. CDR1 is ENHRY, CDR2 SYGVKD, per germline. The germline V and J ends were trimmed by 2 bases and 5 bases, with 9 bases remaining between them. The CDR3, as DNA: TGTGCCATCAGTGAGAGGGACGGCGAGACCCAGTACTTC. Translating gives CAISERDGETQYF.

This sequence joins TRBV7-9 and TRBJ1-4, with D unresolved. The CDR3 runs to 12 residues. CDR1 is SEHNR and CDR2 is FQNEAQ in the germline V gene (reference sequence). With 2 bases removed from V and 7 bases from J, the gap between germline ends came to 5 bases. The CDR3 nucleotides read TGTGCCAGCAGCTTATGGTCTGAAAAACTGTTTTTT. This sequence encodes CASSLWSEKLFF.

V and J are TRBV7-9 and TRBJ1-2; D remains unclear. Deletions cut 5 bases from V and 2 bases from J, with 18 bases between. In germline, CDR1 is SEHNR, CDR2 FQNEAQ (reference sequence). This CDR3 region has 16 residues. The CDR3 here is CASSSSWEVTNYGYTF. Written as DNA, the CDR3 is TGTGCCAGCAGCAGCTCCTGGGAGGTGACAAACTATGGCTACACCTTC.

CDR3 nucleotide sequence: TGTGCCAGCAGTGGGGGGACAGGACGAAATGAGCAGTTCTTC. Amino acids: CASSGGTGRNEQFF. This rearrangement joins TRBV6-1 to TRBJ2-1; 8 nucleotides match TRBD1. Germline CDR1 MNHNS, CDR2 SASEGT. The CDR3 length is 14 residues. J was trimmed by 7 bases and V by 4 bases; bases with no gene match: 6.

This clonotype was seen only a few times. The chain links TRBV7-2 to TRBJ2-3; 11 nucleotides line up with TRBD2. V was clipped by 5 bases and J by 2 bases; unmatched bases: 15. Germline assignment: CDR1 SGHTA and CDR2 FQGNSA. The CDR3 has 19 amino acids. This CDR3 reads CASSIEPIQLAGDTDTQYF. CDR3 DNA: TGTGCCAGCAGCATAGAGCCCATCCAACTAGCGGGGGACACAGATACGCAGTATTTT.

This clonotype was counted a few times. V usage is TRBV12-3 or TRBV12-4 and J usage is TRBJ1-4; D not certain. V gave up 0 bases and J gave up 7 bases, with 15 bases separating them. The CDR3 is made up of 16 amino acids. CDR3 residues: CASSLAARHSAEKLFF. The CDR3 DNA reads TGTGCCAGCAGTTTAGCTGCTCGACACAGCGCTGAAAAACTGTTTTTT.

This clonotype was seen at least ten times. This chain connects TRBV6-5 to TRBJ2-6; D remains unclear. The CDR3 runs 15 residues. With 0 bases removed from V and 6 bases from J, the gap between germline ends came to 9 bases. Germline V lookup: CDR1 MNHEY, CDR2 SVGAGI. CDR3 protein: CASSYSVQAANVLTF. The DNA for the CDR3 is TGTGCCAGCAGTTACTCGGTACAAGCGGCCAACGTCCTGACTTTC.

This chain uses TRBV6-6 with TRBJ2-2, with D perhaps matching TRBD1 (5 bases). The CDR3 has 16 amino acids. Between the trimmed V and J ends, which lost 2 bases and 3 bases, there was a span of 13 bases. The germline V gene encodes CDR1 MNHNY and CDR2 SVGAGI (reference sequence). For the CDR3, the DNA is TGTGCCAGCAGTTACCGCGTCACAGGCTACACCGGGGAGCTGTTTTTT. Protein: CASSYRVTGYTGELFF.